Following are 5 T cell receptor beta chains from one sample sequenced in a study of CD8 T cells in ankylosing spondylitis. Each CDR3 protein gets one entry after TCRdb re-called the 5' RACE reads with MiXCR. The table records 250,000 to 300,000 distinct CDR3 sequences, approximately 20% of them present only once. Sequencing was carried out using blood, either unsorted or a sorted T cell fraction (not recorded which). Source of these receptors: a male donor with ankylosing spondylitis or in good health (not recorded which).

The table lists this clonotype with many counts. V usage is TRBV12-3 or TRBV12-4 and J usage is TRBJ1-2, with D tentatively TRBD1 (6 bases). The CDR3 sequence is 12 residues long. The V end lost 5 bases, the J end lost 8 bases, and 12 bases lay between the germline ends. CDR3 bases: TGTGCCAGCAGTGTTACAGGGATGGGCTACACCTTC. Translating it yields CASSVTGMGYTF.

The genes are TRBV12-3 or TRBV12-4 and TRBJ1-5; 9 bases match TRBD1. V shed 5 bases, J shed 4 bases, and the junction held 6 bases outside the gene matches. The CDR3 spans 15 residues. The CDR3 sequence is CASSRSGTGNQPQHF. The CDR3 nucleotides read TGTGCCAGCAGTAGGTCCGGGACAGGGAATCAGCCCCAGCATTTT.

The chain couples TRBV5-1 to TRBJ2-7; tentatively, D is TRBD2 (7 bases). Germline assignment: CDR1 SGHRS and CDR2 YFSETQ. V was trimmed by 0 bases and J by 0 bases, leaving 10 bases between them. The CDR3 runs 15 residues. CDR3 amino acids: CASSLGEGVSYEQYV. The CDR3 region has the DNA TGCGCCAGCAGCTTGGGGGAGGGGGTCTCCTACGAGCAGTACGTC.

This clonotype was found a few times. V gene TRBV5-1 combines with J gene TRBJ2-1; no clear D. V was cut by 4 bases and J by 0 bases, with 11 bases left in between. This CDR3 spans 15 amino acids. Per the germline V gene, CDR1 is SGHRS and CDR2 is YFSETQ. The CDR3 DNA reads TGCGCCAGCAGCCCAGACCGGAGCTCCTACAATGAGCAGTTCTTC. Translated, it gives CASSPDRSSYNEQFF.

The rearrangement joins TRBV27 to TRBJ1-3, with unresolved D. The germline V gene encodes CDR1 MNHEY and CDR2 SMNVEV (reference sequence). This CDR3 has 15 amino acids. Trimming shortened V by 2 bases and J by 0 bases, and 8 bases separated the two germline ends. The DNA for the CDR3 is TGTGCCAGCAGTTTAGGCGCGAGCTCTGGAAACACCATATATTTT. Translation gives CASSLGASSGNTIYF.